Presented here are 29 T cell receptor beta chains from one specimen sequenced in a study of T cells in Graves' hyperthyroidism and ophthalmopathy. Researchers took RNA transcripts and amplified the TCR beta CDR3 regions from them. Carried out on the TCR CDR3, a first-round RT-PCR used the HTBI primer set. Each CDR3 protein is one row after TCRdb ran MiXCR on the multiplex PCR reads. The sample has around 690,000 distinct CDR3 sequences; around 20% are singletons. Sequencing was performed on blood. All receptors derive from a man aged 25-40 years with Graves' ophthalmopathy.

This clonotype was counted at least ten times. The chain links TRBV11-3 to TRBJ1-1, with TRBD1 matching over 7 bases. V gave up 6 bases and J gave up 2 bases; unmatched junction bases: 12. CDR1 SGHNT and CDR2 YENEEA come from the germline V gene. The CDR3 consists of 16 residues. The CDR3: CASRNTGDLINTEAFF. CDR3 sequence (DNA): TGTGCCAGCAGGAATACAGGGGACCTTATAAACACTGAAGCTTTCTTT.

This clonotype was observed a few times. The chain joins TRBV6-6 to TRBJ1-4; D perhaps matches TRBD1 (5 bases). Trimming shortened V by 0 bases and J by 8 bases, and 19 bases separated the two germline ends. The CDR3 sequence is 17 residues long. Germline CDR1 is MNHNY and CDR2 is SVGAGI (reference sequence). The DNA of the CDR3 is TGTGCCAGCAGTTACTCCCGACCAACTTCCTGGGGCGAAAAACTGTTTTTT. Its protein is CASSYSRPTSWGEKLFF.

The J gene is TRBJ2-4, the V gene TRBV28; 8 nucleotides match TRBD1. Germline CDR1 reads MDHEN; CDR2 reads SYDVKM. CDR3 size: 14 residues. Trimming at V came to 3 bases and at J to 10 bases, leaving 8 bases not matched to a gene. In nucleotides, the CDR3 is TGTGCCAGCAGTTTCGCCGGGACAGGCTTAATTCAGTACTTC. Translation gives CASSFAGTGLIQYF. Complete variable domain (other parts from reference TRBV28 and TRBJ2-4): DVKVTQSSRYLVKRTGEKVFLECVQDMDHENMFWYRQDPGLGLRLIYFSYDVKMKEKGDIPEGYSVSREKKERFSLILESASTNQTSMYLCASSFAGTGLIQYFGAGTRLSVL.

This chain links TRBV5-1 with TRBJ1-1; D ambiguous. Germline V CDR1 and CDR2: SGHRS, YFSETQ. The CDR3 loop spans 12 amino acids. The V end lost 4 bases, the J end lost 7 bases, and 11 bases lay between the germline ends. In DNA, the CDR3 is TGCGCCAGCAGCGTTGCCGGGCTTGAAGCTTTCTTT. Its protein product is CASSVAGLEAFF.

The rearrangement uses TRBV7-2 and TRBJ1-5, with TRBD1 matching over 7 bases. This CDR3 is 16 amino acids long. CDR1 is SGHTA and CDR2 is FQGNSA in the germline V gene. V was pared by 2 bases and J by 3 bases, with 7 bases of the junction left unmatched. The CDR3, as DNA: TGTGCCAGCAGCTTATCCGGGACAGCTTACAATCAGCCCCAGCATTTT. Encoded protein: CASSLSGTAYNQPQHF.

The V and J genes are TRBV6-1 and TRBJ2-1; TRBD2 is a possible D gene (5 bases). Trimming removed 7 bases from V and 4 bases from J, with 11 bases in between. Per the germline V gene, CDR1 is MNHNS and CDR2 is SASEGT. There are 13 residues in the CDR3. CDR3 nucleotide sequence: TGTGCCAGCACCCAAGGACTGTACAATGAGCAGTTCTTC. Protein: CASTQGLYNEQFF.

The chain joins TRBV3-1 to TRBJ1-6; TRBD1 matches 7 bases. The CDR3 consists of 16 residues. After removal of 5 bases from V and 5 bases from J, the junction contained 9 bases not matched to a gene. The V gene's germline CDR1 is LGHDT and CDR2 YNNKEL (reference sequence). The CDR3 nucleotides are TGTGCCAGCAGCACACACCTGACAGGGAATAATTCACCCCTCCACTTT. Its protein is CASSTHLTGNNSPLHF.

This chain uses TRBV13 with TRBJ2-7; the match to TRBD2 covers 8 bases. CDR3 size: 15 residues. CDR1 PRHDT and CDR2 FYEKMQ come from the germline V gene (reference sequence). J lost 7 bases, V lost 6 bases, and 14 bases had no gene match. This chain's CDR3 is CASSPTSGGAGEQYF. CDR3 nucleotides: TGTGCCAGCAGTCCCACTAGCGGAGGCGCCGGGGAGCAGTACTTC.

J is TRBJ1-5 and V is TRBV30; weak D call: TRBD1 (6 bases). CDR3 length: 13 residues. V was trimmed by 2 bases and J by 6 bases, leaving 11 bases between them. CDR1 is GTSNPN and CDR2 is SVGIG in the germline V gene (reference sequence). Here the CDR3 reads CAWSTGNIQPQHF. DNA of the CDR3: TGTGCCTGGAGTACAGGGAATATTCAGCCCCAGCATTTT. The whole variable domain, remainder taken from reference TRBV30 and TRBJ1-5, is SQTIHQWPATLVQPVGSPLSLECTVEGTSNPNLYWYRQAAGRGLQLLFYSVGIGQISSEVPQNLSASRPQDRQFILSSKKLLLSDSGFYLCAWSTGNIQPQHFGDGTRLSIL.

This clonotype was detected ten times or more. This chain links TRBV19 with TRBJ1-1, with 10 bases aligning to TRBD1. This CDR3 is 14 amino acids long. The trim removed 6 bases at V and 7 bases at J, leaving 8 bases unmatched. Germline V gene lookup returns CDR1 LNHDA and CDR2 SQIVND (reference sequence). In nucleotides, the CDR3 is TGTGCCAGTAGGTGGACAGGGGGAATTGGTGAAGCTTTCTTT. Its translation: CASRWTGGIGEAFF.

The chain couples TRBV6-2 or TRBV6-3 to TRBJ1-5; TRBD1 agrees at 7 bases. V shed 5 bases and J 0 bases; nucleotides not matched to a gene: 7. The CDR3 length is 16 residues. Germline V CDR1 and CDR2: MNHEY, SVGEGT. DNA of the CDR3: TGTGCCAGCAGTACCGGGACAGTTTATAGCAATCAGCCCCAGCATTTT. Translating gives CASSTGTVYSNQPQHF.

The chain uses TRBV7-2 and TRBJ2-7; TRBD2 aligns across 7 bases. The V gene end was trimmed by 4 bases and the J gene end by 0 bases; junction bases not matched to a gene: 6. Per the germline V gene, CDR1 is SGHTA and CDR2 is FQGNSA. The CDR3 loop spans 15 amino acids. CDR3 region: CASSSEAGRSYEQYF. The CDR3 nucleotides are TGTGCCAGCAGCTCGGAAGCGGGACGCTCCTACGAGCAGTACTTC. Combining the CDR3 with reference TRBV7-2 and TRBJ2-7 gives the whole variable domain GAGVSQSPSNKVTEKGKDVELRCDPISGHTALYWYRQSLGQGLEFLIYFQGNSAPDKSGLPSDRFSAERTGGSVSTLTIQRTQQEDSAVYLCASSSEAGRSYEQYFGPGTRLTVT.

This clonotype turned up a few times. This chain uses TRBV6-2 or TRBV6-3 with TRBJ2-3; TRBD2 is a possible D gene (5 bases). This CDR3 contains 15 residues. Germline values: CDR1 MNHEY, CDR2 SVGEGT. The ends were cut back, 5 bases at V and 6 bases at J, with 18 bases in the middle. The CDR3 DNA reads TGTGCCAGCAGTCCGGACTGGAGAGGGTCGGATACGCAGTATTTT. It codes for CASSPDWRGSDTQYF.

In its sample, this clonotype was seen a few times. The rearrangement uses TRBV20-1 and TRBJ1-1; 7 positions match TRBD1. The ends lost 6 bases at V and 3 bases at J; junction bases unmatched: 10. The V gene's germline CDR1 is DFQATT and CDR2 SNEGSKA (reference sequence). The CDR3 totals 14 residues. The DNA for the CDR3 is TGCAGTGCCCTAAACAGGGGAGGGTACACTGAAGCTTTCTTT. The encoded protein is CSALNRGGYTEAFF.

Only a few counts were recorded for this clonotype. The chain is built from TRBV15 and TRBJ2-1; the D gene is possibly TRBD2 (5 bases). V was clipped by 5 bases and J by 2 bases, with 16 bases between them. Looked up from germline, CDR1 is LNHNV and CDR2 is YYDKDF (reference sequence). The CDR3 totals 16 residues. The DNA of the CDR3 is TGTGCCACCAGCTGGACCGAGACTAACCCCTACAATGAGCAGTTCTTC. Amino acids: CATSWTETNPYNEQFF. The variable domain in full, with the rest retrieved from reference TRBV15 and TRBJ2-1, is DAMVIQNPRYQVTQFGKPVTLSCSQTLNHNVMYWYQQKSSQAPKLLFHYYDKDFNNEADTPDNFQSRRPNTSFCFLDIRSPGLGDTAMYLCATSWTETNPYNEQFFGPGTRLTVL.

This clonotype was counted at least ten times. This chain uses TRBV20-1 with TRBJ2-1, with TRBD2 matching over 7 bases. The CDR3 length is 15 residues. With 4 bases clipped from V and 1 base from J, the junction kept 7 bases outside the gene matches. Germline V lookup: CDR1 DFQATT, CDR2 SNEGSKA (reference sequence). The CDR3 region is CSATGAAGSYNEQFF. CDR3 DNA: TGCAGTGCTACCGGCGCAGCGGGGTCCTACAATGAGCAGTTCTTC.

The V and J genes are TRBV20-1 and TRBJ2-1, with 8 nucleotides matching TRBD2. V shed 6 bases, J shed 4 bases, and the junction held 8 bases outside the gene matches. The germline V gene has CDR1 DFQATT and CDR2 SNEGSKA (reference sequence). The CDR3 totals 14 residues. Here the CDR3 DNA reads TGCAGTGCGGGCCCTAGCGGGCATTACAATGAGCAGTTCTTC. Its protein product is CSAGPSGHYNEQFF.

Ten or more counts support this clonotype. This rearrangement joins TRBV28 to TRBJ2-7; 8 nucleotides line up with TRBD2. V lost 7 bases, J lost 3 bases, and 5 bases stayed unmatched. Germline lookup yields CDR1 MDHEN and CDR2 SYDVKM. CDR3 length: 13 amino acids. The CDR3 DNA is TGTGCCAGCAAAAGCGGGAGCTACTACGAGCAGTACTTC. Translation: CASKSGSYYEQYF.

This clonotype was detected a few times. The V gene is TRBV19, the J gene TRBJ2-2; D unclear. Germline CDR1 and CDR2: LNHDA and SQIVND (reference sequence). V shed 7 bases and J shed 4 bases, with 4 bases lying between them. CDR3 length equals 11 residues. This CDR3 is CASTATGELFF. The CDR3 DNA follows: TGTGCCAGTACCGCCACCGGGGAGCTGTTTTTT.

The J gene is TRBJ2-1, the V gene TRBV25-1, with 9 bases aligning to TRBD2. The CDR3 consists of 18 residues. V was clipped by 1 base and J by 9 bases; unmatched bases: 16. Germline lookup yields CDR1 MGHDK and CDR2 SYGVNS. The CDR3 loop is CASSESRGISGSFTEQFF. The CDR3, as DNA: TGTGCCAGCAGTGAATCTCGAGGGATTAGCGGGAGTTTTACTGAGCAGTTCTTC.

This clonotype was detected only a few times. The J gene is TRBJ2-2, the V gene TRBV12-3 or TRBV12-4; 12 bases are a match to TRBD2. J gave up 7 bases and V 3 bases, and 12 bases lay outside the gene matches. The CDR3 consists of 18 residues. The CDR3 DNA reads TGTGCCAGCAGTTTGAGGATTGGGACTAGCGGGCGGGGCGGGGAGCTGTTTTTT. Translated: CASSLRIGTSGRGGELFF.

This clonotype came up a few times. The V and J genes are TRBV12-3 or TRBV12-4 and TRBJ2-1, with TRBD2 identical over 10 bases. The CDR3 sequence is 14 residues long. Trimming cost V 10 bases and J 3 bases; bases outside gene matches: 6. Here the CDR3 reads CATSGLANYNEQFF. The DNA for the CDR3 is TGTGCCACCTCGGGACTAGCGAACTACAATGAGCAGTTCTTC.

This clonotype occurred many times. V is TRBV12-3 or TRBV12-4 and J is TRBJ2-5; 10 nucleotides agree with TRBD2. V was pared by 5 bases and J by 4 bases, with 10 bases of the junction left unmatched. The CDR3 is 16 residues long. The CDR3 nucleotides are TGTGCCAGCAGTCCGAGCCTAGCGGGAGTCGGAGAGACCCAGTACTTC. Its protein product is CASSPSLAGVGETQYF.

The J gene is TRBJ2-5, the V gene TRBV20-1, with TRBD2 matching 12 bases. The length of the CDR3 is 15 residues. Germline assignment: CDR1 DFQATT and CDR2 SNEGSKA (reference sequence). V was pared by 2 bases and J by 3 bases, with 4 bases of the junction left unmatched. CDR3: CSARTLAGGKETQYF. The CDR3 nucleotides are TGCAGTGCTAGAACACTAGCGGGAGGTAAAGAGACCCAGTACTTC.

The rearrangement joins TRBV27 to TRBJ2-7, with 11 bases fitting TRBD2. The CDR3 spans 13 residues. Germline V gene lookup returns CDR1 MNHEY and CDR2 SMNVEV (reference sequence). V trimming: 3 bases; J trimming: 7 bases; junction bases outside the gene matches: 2. CDR3 protein: CASSFGLAGEQYF. The CDR3 DNA reads as TGTGCCAGCAGTTTCGGACTAGCGGGTGAGCAGTACTTC.

This clonotype was seen a few times. This sequence joins TRBV5-1 and TRBJ2-1; D tentatively fits TRBD1 or TRBD2 (5 bases each). V lost 7 bases and J lost 9, with 14 bases in between. CDR3 length: 12 amino acids. CDR1 SGHRS and CDR2 YFSETQ come from the germline V gene. CDR3 bases: TGCGCCAGCGCCCTGGATGGGGGTGAGCAGTTCTTC. It yields the protein CASALDGGEQFF. The entire variable domain, with the rest obtained from reference TRBV5-1 and TRBJ2-1, is as follows: KAGVTQTPRYLIKTRGQQVTLSCSPISGHRSVSWYQQTPGQGLQFLFEYFSETQRNKGNFPGRFSGRQFSNSRSEMNVSTLELGDSALYLCASALDGGEQFFGPGTRLTVL.

This clonotype was observed a few times. The chain joins TRBV5-1 to TRBJ2-7, with D possibly matching TRBD1 (6 bases). CDR3 size: 16 residues. Trimming stripped 0 bases from V and 3 bases from J, with 16 bases between. CDR1 and CDR2 from the germline V gene are SGHRS and YFSETQ. In nucleotides, the CDR3 is TGCGCCAGCAGCTTGGAACAGGGAAACTCGATCTACGAGCAGTACTTC. Translated, it gives CASSLEQGNSIYEQYF. Using reference TRBV5-1 and TRBJ2-7 for the parts outside the CDR3, the full variable domain is KAGVTQTPRYLIKTRGQQVTLSCSPISGHRSVSWYQQTPGQGLQFLFEYFSETQRNKGNFPGRFSGRQFSNSRSEMNVSTLELGDSALYLCASSLEQGNSIYEQYFGPGTRLTVT.

This clonotype was observed at least ten times. This sequence joins TRBV6-1 and TRBJ1-5; tentatively, D is TRBD1 (5 bases). Germline lookup yields CDR1 MNHNS and CDR2 SASEGT. The CDR3 is 15 amino acids. V dropped 5 bases and J dropped 4 bases, with 15 bases sitting between them. In nucleotides, the CDR3 is TGTGCCAGCAGTTCAGGGATTATAGGGAATCAGCCCCAGCATTTT. Its translation: CASSSGIIGNQPQHF.

This clonotype was seen many times. The chain recombines TRBV28 with TRBJ2-5; D might be TRBD1 (5 bases). This CDR3 spans 12 amino acids. V was shortened by 7 bases and J by 5 bases, with 11 bases between the two germline ends. Germline V gives CDR1 MDHEN, CDR2 SYDVKM. The CDR3 spells CASKGVHETQYF. The CDR3 DNA reads TGTGCCAGCAAAGGGGTTCATGAGACCCAGTACTTC.